The sequence of this T cell receptor (beta chain) was determined in a study of blood T cells in healthy people across ages (dated by TCRdb to between 2015 and 2017). A note on the overall study: In model experiments, template switching captured roughly one uniquely barcoded TCR beta cDNA molecule for every two T cells. Using deep sequencing normalized with unique cDNA molecular identifiers, the study measured how TCR beta repertoire diversity changes with age. Four age groups were formed from the donors: young (average about 15 years), middle-aged (approximately 39), aged (roughly 59) and long-lived (more than 75). Donors of different ages were randomly distributed across sequencing lanes to avoid experimental bias. For two donors (one aged 18 to 29 and one aged 80 or older), the study analyzed two additional independent replicas of 1 million unique cDNA reads from the same blood draw. Broad study findings and their caveats: Since profiling was done on bulk unsorted PBMCs, naive and antigen-experienced compartments could not be conclusively compared. Compared with the aged group, more naive CD4+ T cells, fewer expanded clones and increased TCR diversity were shown by the long-lived group, suggesting age selection. The percentage of naive T cells measured by flow cytometry correlated strongly with observed TCR beta diversity. Estimates of total diversity from one million sequenced T cells were regarded as lower bounds and underestimates. Observed TCR beta diversity per million T cells fell roughly linearly with age, and a significant reduction was already apparent by age roughly 40. Because the CMV infection status of the donors was unknown, age-related changes in expanded clonotypes may potentially have been confounded.

The donors were 40 or so Caucasian individuals from Russia, aged 6 to 90 years, who were systemically healthy. About 9.8 milliliters of peripheral blood were drawn from each donor into EDTA-treated Vacutainer tubes. Ficoll-Paque density-gradient centrifugation was used to isolate PBMCs, with at least 7 million per sample. Total RNA was extracted from PBMCs with Trizol reagent, with at least 5.5 micrograms obtained per sample. The percentages of naive CD45RAhigh/CD27high T cells were determined by flow cytometry on a PBMC aliquot from every donor. On this clonotype itself: Its antigen has not been determined. No much larger clone is present one base from it, and per-base qualities are unavailable.

Per the germline V gene, SGHVS is the CDR1 and FNYEAQ is the CDR2. From the cysteine through the phenylalanine, the CDR3 covers 16 amino acids. The entry retains the CDR3 DNA only, 48 bases that are in frame from base 1. V lost 6 bases and J lost 2 bases, and the count of bases not matched to a germline gene is 9. The protocol used for the library was 5' RACE. Sequenced using an Illumina HiSeq 2500. A second 7 to 11 cycle PCR used a sample-barcoded 5' primer and a J-beta primer mix. A unique molecular identifier was introduced onto each TCR beta cDNA molecule by a template-switch 5' adaptor carrying 12 random nucleotides. At least 3 million CDR3-containing paired-end reads were obtained from each sample. All of the RNA was converted into first-strand cDNA using the Mint cDNA synthesis kit, with a TRBC-specific oligonucleotide serving as the primer. Following uracil-DNA glycosylase treatment, a first 18-cycle PCR with universal primers M1SS and BC2_uni_R was performed on all cDNA. In the paper's pipeline: Each sample was normalized by randomly selecting 1 million high-quality reads, each carrying a distinct molecular identifier. Instead of being binned into consensus sequences, reads with shared molecular identifiers were discarded. CDR3 identification, clonotype clustering and error correction used MiTCR with a Q25 quality threshold and the strictest error-elimination algorithm. A nonparametric unseen species model with Euler transformation was used to estimate a lower bound on total TCR beta diversity. Using fastp trimming at Q25 and MiXCR clonotype assembly, TCRdb reanalyzed the public sequencing data and kept in-frame beta chains. All rows with the same CDR3 protein become a single entry with the most common DNA and genes. Clone size and V and J calls follow TCRdb, not the original study. Here the sample has over 600,000 distinct CDR3 sequences; around 21% occur a single time. The biggest ten clones account for under 4% of the sample.

This receptor was obtained from a man in his 70s in good health. The chain links TRBV7-6 with TRBJ2-5, with 10 bases matching TRBD2. The material sequenced was blood. The nucleotide sequence reads TGTGCCAGCAGACTACAAGCGGGAGGGGGGCAAGAGACCCAGTACTTC. It encodes CASRLQAGGGQETQYF. Extended through the reference TRBV7-6 and TRBJ2-5 proteins, this CDR3 yields the full variable domain: GAGVSQSPRYKVTKRGQDVALRCDPISGHVSLYWYRQALGQGPEFLTYFNYEAQQDKSGLPNDRFSAERPEGSISTLTIQRTEQRDSAMYRCASRLQAGGGQETQYFGPGTRLLVL.